The T cell receptor beta chain under discussion was sequenced for a study of cytomegalovirus exposure and HLA in healthy donors. Overall study findings and caveats: Rare TCR sequences dominated, though some public TCRs recurred in many donors. Analysis was carried out at a later point, and it linked a missense DCLRE1C variant to TCR beta V- and J-gene trimming. The study had only CMV serostatus as immune exposure information. As was reported, the classifier diagnosed cytomegalovirus status with high specificity and sensitivity.

Germline values: CDR1 KGHSH, CDR2 LQKENI. This CDR3 region has 14 residues. The V and J ends lost 5 bases and 3 bases respectively, with 13 bases between them. 60 Vbeta and 13 Jbeta primers were used in PCR. Assay: immunoSEQ multiplex PCR; the TCRdb copy retains only in-frame clones and omits some. The sample consists of 110,000 or so clones, about 76% of them appearing once. With respect to this clone: The antigen is undetermined.

This chain joins TRBV18 and TRBJ1-1; maybe TRBD1 (6 bases). Specimen: PBMCs. The receptor's source is a woman aged 30 to 39 in good health and CMV-seronegative. The CDR3 spells CASSVQPGDTEAFF. The CDR3 region has the DNA TGTGCCAGCTCAGTACAGCCAGGGGACACTGAAGCTTTCTTT.